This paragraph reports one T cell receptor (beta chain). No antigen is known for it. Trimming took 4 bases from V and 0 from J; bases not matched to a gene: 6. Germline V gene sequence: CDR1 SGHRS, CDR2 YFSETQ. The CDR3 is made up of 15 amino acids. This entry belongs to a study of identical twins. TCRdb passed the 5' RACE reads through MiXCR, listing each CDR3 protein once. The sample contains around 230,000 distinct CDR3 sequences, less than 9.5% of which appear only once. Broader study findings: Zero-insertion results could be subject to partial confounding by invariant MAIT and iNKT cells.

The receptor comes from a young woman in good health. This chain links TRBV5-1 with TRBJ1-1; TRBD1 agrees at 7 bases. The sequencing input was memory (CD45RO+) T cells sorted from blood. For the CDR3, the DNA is TGCGCCAGCAGCGATACCGGGACAGTGAACACTGAAGCTTTCTTT. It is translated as CASSDTGTVNTEAFF.